This TCR beta chain was recorded in a study of cytomegalovirus exposure and HLA in healthy donors. Findings and limits, study-wide: Exclusion applied to some V segments, including TRBV6-2 and TRBV6-3, as they were indistinguishable. Earlier analysis found most TCR beta V segments productive about 87% or about 30% of the time. Per published accounts, TCR beta sequences correctly predicted the HLA-A and HLA-B alleles of most subjects. A link between a missense DCLRE1C variant and TCR beta V- and J-gene trimming emerged from a later analysis.

The PCR used 60 Vbeta and 13 Jbeta primers. Using immunoSEQ multiplex PCR, the repertoire was profiled, and TCRdb retains in-frame clones only, with some absent. The sample includes tens of thousands of clones, 70% to 80% seen only once; the top ten take 15% to 20%. The ends were cut back, 5 bases at V and 6 bases at J, with 12 bases in the middle. Germline loops: CDR1 SGHNT, CDR2 YENEEA. The CDR3 has 13 amino acids. About this clone: No antigen is known for it.

Sequencing was done on a sample of PBMCs. The source of this sequence is a woman in her fifties or sixties in good health and CMV-seropositive. The rearrangement uses TRBV11-3 and TRBJ2-3; D is perhaps TRBD1 (6 bases). In DNA form, the CDR3 reads TGTGCCAGCAGCGCAGGGGTTTTGGATACGCAGTATTTT. This codes for CASSAGVLDTQYF.